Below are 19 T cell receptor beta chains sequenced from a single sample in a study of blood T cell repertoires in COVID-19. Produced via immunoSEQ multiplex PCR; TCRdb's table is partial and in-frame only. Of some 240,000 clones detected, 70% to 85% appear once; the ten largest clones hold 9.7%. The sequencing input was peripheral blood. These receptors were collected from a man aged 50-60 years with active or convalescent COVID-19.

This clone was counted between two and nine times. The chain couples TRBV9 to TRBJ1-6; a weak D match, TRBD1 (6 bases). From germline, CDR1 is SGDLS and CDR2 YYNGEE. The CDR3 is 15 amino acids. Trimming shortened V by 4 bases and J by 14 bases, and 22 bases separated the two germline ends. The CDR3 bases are TGTGCCAGCAGCTCCTCGGGACATCCAGAGGAAGCCCTCCACTTT. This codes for CASSSSGHPEEALHF.

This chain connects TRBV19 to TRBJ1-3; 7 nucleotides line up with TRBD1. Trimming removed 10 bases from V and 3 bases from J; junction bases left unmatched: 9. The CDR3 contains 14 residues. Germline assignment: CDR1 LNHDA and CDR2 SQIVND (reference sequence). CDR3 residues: CATHRGRGGNTIYF. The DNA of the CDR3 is TGTGCCACCCACAGGGGCAGAGGTGGAAACACCATATATTTT.

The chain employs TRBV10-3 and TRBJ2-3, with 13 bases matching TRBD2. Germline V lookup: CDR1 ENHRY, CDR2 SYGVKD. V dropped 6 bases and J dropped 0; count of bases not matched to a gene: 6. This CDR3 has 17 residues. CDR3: CAISSPTSGGSTDTQYF. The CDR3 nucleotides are TGTGCCATCAGCTCCCCGACTAGCGGGGGGAGCACAGATACGCAGTATTTT.

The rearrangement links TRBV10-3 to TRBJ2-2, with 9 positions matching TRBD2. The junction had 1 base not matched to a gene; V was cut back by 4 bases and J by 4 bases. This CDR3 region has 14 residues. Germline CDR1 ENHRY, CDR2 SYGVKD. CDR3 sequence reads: CAISVAGATGELFF. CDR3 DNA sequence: TGTGCCATCAGTGTAGCGGGAGCCACCGGGGAGCTGTTTTTT.

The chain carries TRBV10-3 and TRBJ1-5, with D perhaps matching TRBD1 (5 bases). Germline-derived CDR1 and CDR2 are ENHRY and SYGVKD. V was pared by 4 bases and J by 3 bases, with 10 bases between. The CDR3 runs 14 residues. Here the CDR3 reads CAISGSRDNQPQHF. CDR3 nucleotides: TGTGCCATCAGTGGGTCCAGGGACAATCAGCCCCAGCATTTT.

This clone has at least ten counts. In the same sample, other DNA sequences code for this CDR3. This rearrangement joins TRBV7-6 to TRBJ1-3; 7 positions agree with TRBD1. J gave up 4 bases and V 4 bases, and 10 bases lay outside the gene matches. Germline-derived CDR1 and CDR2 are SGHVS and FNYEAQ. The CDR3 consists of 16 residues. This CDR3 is CASSSPGQDSGNTIYF. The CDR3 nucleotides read TGTGCCAGCAGCTCGCCTGGACAGGACTCGGGAAACACCATATATTTT.

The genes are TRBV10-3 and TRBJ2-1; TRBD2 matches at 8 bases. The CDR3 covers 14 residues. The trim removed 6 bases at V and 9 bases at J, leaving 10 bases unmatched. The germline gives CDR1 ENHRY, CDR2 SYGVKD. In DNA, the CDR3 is TGTGCCATCAGACCTCGACAGAGCGGGGGTGAGCAGTTCTTC. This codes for CAIRPRQSGGEQFF.

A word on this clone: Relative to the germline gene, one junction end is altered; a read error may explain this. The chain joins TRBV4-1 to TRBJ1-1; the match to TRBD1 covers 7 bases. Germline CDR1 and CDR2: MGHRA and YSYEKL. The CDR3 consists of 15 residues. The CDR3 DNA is TGCGCCAGCAGTTTGGAACGGGGACAGAACAATGAAGCTTTCTTT. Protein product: CASSLERGQNNEAFF.

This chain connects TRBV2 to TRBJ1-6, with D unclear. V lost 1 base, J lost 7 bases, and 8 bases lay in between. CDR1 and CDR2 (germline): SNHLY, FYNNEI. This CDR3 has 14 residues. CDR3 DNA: TGTGCCAGCAGTGAAGTGGGCCTAAATTCACCCCTCCACTTT. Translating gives CASSEVGLNSPLHF. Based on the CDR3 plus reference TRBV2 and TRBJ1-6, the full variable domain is EPEVTQTPSHQVTQMGQEVILRCVPISNHLYFYWYRQILGQKVEFLVSFYNNEISEKSEIFDDQFSVERPDGSNFTLKIRSTKLEDSAMYFCASSEVGLNSPLHFGNGTRLTVT.

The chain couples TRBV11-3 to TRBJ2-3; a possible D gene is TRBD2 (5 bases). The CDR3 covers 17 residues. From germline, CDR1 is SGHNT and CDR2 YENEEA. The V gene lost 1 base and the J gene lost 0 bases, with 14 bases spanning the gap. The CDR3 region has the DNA TGTGCCAGCAGCTTAGGCCTGGGGAGCGGTAGCACAGATACGCAGTATTTT. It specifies CASSLGLGSGSTDTQYF.

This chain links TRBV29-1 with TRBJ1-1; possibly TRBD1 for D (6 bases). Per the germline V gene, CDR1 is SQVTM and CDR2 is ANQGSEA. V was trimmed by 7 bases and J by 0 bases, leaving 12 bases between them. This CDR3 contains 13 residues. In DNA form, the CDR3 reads TGCAGCGCCGGCACAGGGTTGAACACTGAAGCTTTCTTT. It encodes CSAGTGLNTEAFF.

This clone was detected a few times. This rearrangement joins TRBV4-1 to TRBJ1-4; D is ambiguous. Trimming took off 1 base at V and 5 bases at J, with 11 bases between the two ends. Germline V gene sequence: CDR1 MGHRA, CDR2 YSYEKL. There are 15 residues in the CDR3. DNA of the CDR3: TGCGCCAGCAGCCAAGTATGGCCCGGGAATGAAAAACTGTTTTTT. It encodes CASSQVWPGNEKLFF.

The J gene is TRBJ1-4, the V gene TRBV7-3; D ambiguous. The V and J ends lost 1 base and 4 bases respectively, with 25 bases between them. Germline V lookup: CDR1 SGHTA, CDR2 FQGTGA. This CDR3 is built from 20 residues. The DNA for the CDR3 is TGTGCCAGCAGCTTAATTGGAAGCGTTTTCATTTGCTCCCTTAATGAAAAACTGTTTTTT. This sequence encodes CASSLIGSVFICSLNEKLFF.

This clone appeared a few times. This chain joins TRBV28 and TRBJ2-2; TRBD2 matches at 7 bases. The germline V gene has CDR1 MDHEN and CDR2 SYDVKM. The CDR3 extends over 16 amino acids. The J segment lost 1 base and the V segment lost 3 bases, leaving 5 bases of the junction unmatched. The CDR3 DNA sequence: TGTGCCAGCAGTTTCGGGCTAGCGGTGAACACCGGGGAGCTGTTTTTT. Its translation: CASSFGLAVNTGELFF.

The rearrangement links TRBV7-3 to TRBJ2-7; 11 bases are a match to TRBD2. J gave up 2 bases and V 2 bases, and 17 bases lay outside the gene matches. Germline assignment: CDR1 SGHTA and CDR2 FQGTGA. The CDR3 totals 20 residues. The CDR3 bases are TGTGCCAGCAGCTTACAGGTGGTGTTTAGACTAGCGGGATTAACCTACGAGCAGTACTTC. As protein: CASSLQVVFRLAGLTYEQYF. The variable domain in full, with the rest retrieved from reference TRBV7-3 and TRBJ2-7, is GAGVSQTPSNKVTEKGKYVELRCDPISGHTALYWYRQSLGQGPEFLIYFQGTGAADDSGLPNDRFFAVRPEGSVSTLKIQRTERGDSAVYLCASSLQVVFRLAGLTYEQYFGPGTRLTVT.

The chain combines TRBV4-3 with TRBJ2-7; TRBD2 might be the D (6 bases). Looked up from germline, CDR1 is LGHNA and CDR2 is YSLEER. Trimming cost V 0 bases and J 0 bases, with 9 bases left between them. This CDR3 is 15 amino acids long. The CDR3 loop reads CASSQEDGSSYEQYF. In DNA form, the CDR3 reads TGCGCCAGCAGCCAAGAGGACGGGAGCTCCTACGAGCAGTACTTC.

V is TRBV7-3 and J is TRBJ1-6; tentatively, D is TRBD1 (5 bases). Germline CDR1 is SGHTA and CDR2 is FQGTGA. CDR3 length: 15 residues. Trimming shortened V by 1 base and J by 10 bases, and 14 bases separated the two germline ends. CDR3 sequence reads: CASSLRGGEDSPLHF. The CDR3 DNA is TGTGCCAGCAGCTTAAGGGGGGGTGAGGACTCACCCCTCCACTTT.

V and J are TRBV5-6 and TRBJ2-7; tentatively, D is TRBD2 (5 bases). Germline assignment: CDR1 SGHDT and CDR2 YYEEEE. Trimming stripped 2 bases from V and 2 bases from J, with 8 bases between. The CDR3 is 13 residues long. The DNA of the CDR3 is TGTGCCAGCAGCTTCGACGGGACCTACGAGCAGTACTTC. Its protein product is CASSFDGTYEQYF.

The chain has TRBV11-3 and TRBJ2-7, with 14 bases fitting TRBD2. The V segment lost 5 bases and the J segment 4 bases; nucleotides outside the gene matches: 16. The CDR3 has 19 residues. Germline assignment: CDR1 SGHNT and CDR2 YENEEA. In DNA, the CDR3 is TGTGCCAGCAGCCCGGGACACACCGGGACTAGCGGGAGAAGATACGAGCAGTACTTC. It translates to CASSPGHTGTSGRRYEQYF.